The T cell receptor (beta chain) described here comes from a study of post-analysis software for immune sequencing data (dated by TCRdb to 2015 to 2017). Background on the whole study: The recorded disease courses included relapsing-remitting, secondary progressive and progressive-relapsing multiple sclerosis, and some patients had no subtype annotation. A subset of samples was prepared in parallel using single-end sample barcoding, then pooled and co-amplified after Illumina adapter ligation. Patient repertoires were compared against 11 to 12 previously published healthy control repertoires from donors aged about 6 to 26 years. What the study reported, not specific to this receptor: Significantly higher frequencies in patients than in controls were found for several TRBV segments, including TRBV5-6, TRBV5-1 and TRBV20-1. Normalized Chao1 diversity was significantly lower in multiple sclerosis patients than controls, suggesting substantial peripheral T-cell clonal expansion. The multiple sclerosis patient group was slightly younger than the control group. Direct clustering with F measure revealed strong co-clustering of samples prepared in the same batch, which led to a batch-effect correction.

This clonotype has a handful of counts. No cognate antigen has been identified for it. Base qualities are not recorded, but no much larger clone differs from it by a single base. The CDR3 measures 16 amino acids from cysteine to phenylalanine. The read is trimmed to its CDR3 DNA, 48 bases read in frame from base 1. Trimming leaves V shorter by 4 bases and J shorter by 6 bases, with the junction holding 11 bases beyond the gene matches. Libraries were constructed by PCR. TCRdb names Illumina HiSeq 2500 as the instrument used. To reduce PCR and sequencing biases, unique molecular identifiers were incorporated into the TCR beta cDNA libraries. Per 1 to 10 million input T cells, around 500,000 cDNA molecules were obtained, such that each molecule approximated one T cell. The patient libraries were prepared and sequenced using the same protocol as the earlier healthy control dataset. Samples belonging to the same batch were prepared together, multiplexed and sequenced on a shared HiSeq lane. As for how the authors treated the data: MIGEC handled the raw barcoded reads, throwing out single-read molecular identifier groups before consensus assembly and CDR3 extraction. VDJtools was used for post-analysis of the clonotype tables, and diversity was normalized by down-sampling every dataset to the size of the smallest sample. Repertoire overlap clustering matched CDR3 amino acid but not nucleotide sequences to correct batch-related cross-sample contamination. The public reads were run again by TCRdb, first through fastp at Q25 and then through MiXCR, and only productive beta chains were kept. Identical CDR3 proteins give one entry, which carries the most common genes and DNA. It is TCRdb's table, rather than the study itself, that gives the V and J calls and clone size. Here the sample has 550,000 to 700,000 distinct CDR3 sequences; 44% occur a single time. The ten largest clones represent more than 1.5% of the sample.

TCR beta repertoires were profiled from peripheral blood of about a dozen young patients with multiple sclerosis to demonstrate the VDJtools post-analysis software. Multiple sclerosis patients were children and adolescents aged about 6 to 15 years. The origin of this receptor is a girl between 10 and 17 years old with multiple sclerosis. The V and J genes are TRBV12-3 or TRBV12-4 and TRBJ1-2, with TRBD1 matching 10 junction bases. The specimen sequenced was blood. The CDR3 reads as follows: CASSSRGQGSFNGYTF. The nucleotide sequence is given as TGTGCCAGCAGTTCGCGGGGACAGGGGTCTTTCAATGGCTACACCTTC.